The clone carrying this T cell receptor (beta chain) turned up a few times. What it binds is unknown. This sample also contains other DNA sequences that code for the same CDR3. This sample is drawn from a study of T cell responses to AZD1222 COVID-19 vaccine. TCRdb keeps only in-frame clones here, not all; method: immunoSEQ multiplex PCR. The sample contains over 60,000 clones, around 74% of which appear only once. V was shortened by 2 bases and J by 0 bases, with 7 bases between the two germline ends. This CDR3 spans 15 amino acids. Germline CDR1 and CDR2: SGHTA and FQGNSA. Broader study findings: Baseline antibody screening turned up just six or seven seropositive AZD1222 recipients.

The material sequenced was peripheral blood, taken on day 0 of MenACWY control vaccination. The rearrangement uses TRBV7-2 and TRBJ1-4, with D perhaps matching TRBD1 (6 bases). The source is an adult in good health. The CDR3 reads CASSLTGPTNEKLFF. CDR3 coding DNA: TGTGCCAGCAGCTTAACAGGGCCAACTAATGAAAAACTGTTTTTT. The complete variable domain, with remaining parts taken from reference TRBV7-2 and TRBJ1-4, reads GAGVSQSPSNKVTEKGKDVELRCDPISGHTALYWYRQSLGQGLEFLIYFQGNSAPDKSGLPSDRFSAERTGGSVSTLTIQRTQQEDSAVYLCASSLTGPTNEKLFFGSGTQLSVL.